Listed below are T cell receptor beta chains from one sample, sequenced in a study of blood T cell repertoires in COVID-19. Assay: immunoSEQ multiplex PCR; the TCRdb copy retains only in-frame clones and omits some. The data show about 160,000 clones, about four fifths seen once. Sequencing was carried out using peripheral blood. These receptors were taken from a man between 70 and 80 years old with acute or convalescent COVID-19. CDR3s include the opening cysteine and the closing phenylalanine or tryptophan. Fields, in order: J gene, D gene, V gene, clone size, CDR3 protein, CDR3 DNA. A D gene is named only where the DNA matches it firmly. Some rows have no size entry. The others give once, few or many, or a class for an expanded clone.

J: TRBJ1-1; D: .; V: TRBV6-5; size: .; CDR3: CASSPSRLGGTEAFF; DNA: TGTGCCAGCAGTCCTTCTCGCCTGGGGGGGACTGAAGCTTTCTTT
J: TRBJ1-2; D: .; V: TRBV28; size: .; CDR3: CASSFTLFRGGVWGYTF; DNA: TGTGCCAGCAGTTTCACGCTTTTTAGGGGAGGGGTTTGGGGCTACACCTTC
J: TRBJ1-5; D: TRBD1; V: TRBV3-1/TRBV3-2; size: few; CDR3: CASSLGQINQPQHF; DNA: TGTGCCAGCAGCCTGGGACAGATCAATCAGCCCCAGCATTTT
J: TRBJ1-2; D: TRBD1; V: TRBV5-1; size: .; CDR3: CASSLTGGLGYTF; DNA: TGCGCCAGCAGCTTGACAGGGGGCCTTGGCTACACCTTC
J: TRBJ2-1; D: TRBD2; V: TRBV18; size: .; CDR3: CASRLAGTSDEQFF; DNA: TGTGCCAGCCGACTAGCGGGGACTTCAGATGAGCAGTTCTTC
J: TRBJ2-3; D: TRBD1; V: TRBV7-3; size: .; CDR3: CASSSDAGGGTDTQYF; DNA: TGTGCCAGCAGCAGTGACGCAGGGGGCGGCACAGATACGCAGTATTTT
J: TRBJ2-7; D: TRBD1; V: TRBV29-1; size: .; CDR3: CSAGTGRSYEQYF; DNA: TGCAGCGCTGGGACAGGGCGCTCCTACGAGCAGTACTTC
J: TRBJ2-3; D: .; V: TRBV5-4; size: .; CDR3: CASSSRVAKRTDTQYF; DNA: TGTGCCAGCAGCTCCCGGGTAGCCAAACGCACAGATACGCAGTATTTT
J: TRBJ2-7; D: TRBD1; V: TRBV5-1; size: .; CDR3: CASSPGQVPTYEQYF; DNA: TGCGCCAGCAGCCCCGGACAGGTACCTACCTACGAGCAGTACTTC
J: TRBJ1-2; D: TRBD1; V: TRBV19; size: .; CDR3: CASSRDRRGYTF; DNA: TGTGCCAGTAGTCGGGACAGGCGTGGCTACACCTTC
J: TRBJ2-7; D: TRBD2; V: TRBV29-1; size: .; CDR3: CSVAPSSGRAQQYF; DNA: TGCAGCGTTGCCCCTTCTAGCGGGAGGGCCCAGCAGTACTTC
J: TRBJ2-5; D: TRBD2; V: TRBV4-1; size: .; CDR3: CASSSLAAQETQYF; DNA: TGCGCCAGCAGCTCGCTAGCGGCCCAAGAGACCCAGTACTTC
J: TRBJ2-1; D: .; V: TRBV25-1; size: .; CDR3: CASHSGFDEQFF; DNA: TGTGCCAGCCACTCCGGGTTTGATGAGCAGTTCTTC
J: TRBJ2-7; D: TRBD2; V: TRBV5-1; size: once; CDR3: CASRPDSSREGYEQYF; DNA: TGCGCCAGCAGACCCGACAGTTCAAGGGAGGGCTACGAGCAGTACTTC
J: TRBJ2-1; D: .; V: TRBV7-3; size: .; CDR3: CASSPTRSSYNEQFF; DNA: TGTGCCAGCAGTCCCACGAGGAGCTCCTACAATGAGCAGTTCTTC
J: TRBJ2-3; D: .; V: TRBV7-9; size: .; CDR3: CASSPSTDTQYF; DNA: TGTGCCAGCAGCCCAAGCACAGATACGCAGTATTTT
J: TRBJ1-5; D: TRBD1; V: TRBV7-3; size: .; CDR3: CASSQDRDQPQHF; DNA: TGTGCCAGCAGCCAGGACAGGGACCAGCCCCAGCATTTT